This T cell receptor (beta chain) was sequenced for a study of blood T cell repertoires in COVID-19. V trimming: 6 bases; J trimming: 4 bases; junction bases outside the gene matches: 5. The CDR3 covers 13 residues. The data were produced by immunoSEQ multiplex PCR, yet TCRdb's version contains in-frame clones alone and is incomplete. The sample holds more than 110,000 clones; about 80% are singletons and the top ten take 5% to 6.5%. This receptor was obtained from a woman between 50 and 59 years old who had recovered from COVID-19. The sequenced sample consisted of PBMCs or T cells enriched from blood (not recorded which). The chain joins TRBV12-3 or TRBV12-4 to TRBJ2-5; 7 positions agree with TRBD2. CDR3: CASSQTSLETQYF. The CDR3 DNA reads as TGTGCCAGCAGCCAGACTAGCCTAGAGACCCAGTACTTC.